A selection of T cell receptor beta chains follows, all from one sample in a study of blood T cell repertoires in COVID-19. Data came from immunoSEQ multiplex PCR; TCRdb stores just in-frame clones and leaves some out. The data hold 120,000 or so clones, with more than 75% observed a single time. The sample was peripheral blood. The receptors here all came from a human donor in a cohort sampled during active COVID-19. The CDR3 runs from the conserved cysteine through the conserved F or W. A D gene is named only where the DNA matches it firmly. Rows give clone size only sometimes, using once, few, many, or a class for an expanded clone.

cdr3_length | clone_size | j_call | v_call | d_call | cdr3_nt | cdr3_aa
16 | NA | TRBJ2-7 | TRBV3-1/TRBV3-2 | TRBD2 | TGTGCCAGCAGCCAGGTAGCGGGAGGGCCTGTCTACGAGCAGTACTTC | CASSQVAGGPVYEQYF
12 | NA | TRBJ2-4 | TRBV2 | NA | TGTGCCAGCTTTTACGGAGGTAACATTCAGTACTTC | CASFYGGNIQYF
13 | NA | TRBJ2-1 | TRBV7-9 | NA | TGTGCCAGCAGCCCTTACACCTACAATGAGCAGTTCTTC | CASSPYTYNEQFF
15 | NA | TRBJ2-3 | TRBV6-4 | TRBD2 | TGTGCCAGCAGTGAGACTAGCGGGGGAACAGATACGCAGTATTTT | CASSETSGGTDTQYF
17 | NA | TRBJ1-3 | TRBV20-1 | NA | TGCAGTGCTAGTCCCAGGTCGACAGGTCCTGCTGGAAACACCATATATTTT | CSASPRSTGPAGNTIYF
19 | NA | TRBJ2-7 | TRBV27 | NA | TGTGCCAGCAGCCTTATAGCCCCCAACTATCATAGAGACCGCTACGAGCAGTACTTC | CASSLIAPNYHRDRYEQYF
15 | once | TRBJ2-7 | TRBV15 | TRBD2 | TGTGCCACCAGCAGAGCTAGCGGGGTCGGCTACGAGCAGTACTTC | CATSRASGVGYEQYF
16 | NA | TRBJ2-1 | TRBV4-1 | TRBD2 | TGCGCCAGCAGCCAGGGGACTAGGAGCTCCTACAATGAGCAGTTCTTC | CASSQGTRSSYNEQFF
15 | NA | TRBJ2-5 | TRBV6-5 | TRBD1 | TGTGCCAGCAGTCCGGGACAGGGGAATGTGATGTCCCAGTACTTC | CASSPGQGNVMSQYF
14 | once | TRBJ1-2 | TRBV5-6 | TRBD1 | TGTGCCAGCAGCCCGGGACAGGGGGCACGAGGCTACACCTTC | CASSPGQGARGYTF
12 | NA | TRBJ1-1 | TRBV10-2 | NA | TGCGCCAGCAGTGAGATCAGGGCTGAAGCTTTCTTT | CASSEIRAEAFF
17 | NA | TRBJ2-7 | TRBV4-1 | TRBD2 | TGCGCCAGCAGCCAAACAACTAGCGGGAGGGCTTCCTACGAGCAGTACTTC | CASSQTTSGRASYEQYF
16 | NA | TRBJ2-5 | TRBV5-1 | TRBD2 | TGCGCCAGCAGTCCTGGAAGCGGGGGGTTCCAAGAGACCCAGTACTTC | CASSPGSGGFQETQYF
13 | once | TRBJ2-7 | TRBV6-5 | NA | TGTGCCAGCAGGGGACACTTAGACTACGAGCAGTACTTC | CASRGHLDYEQYF
13 | NA | TRBJ2-2 | TRBV12-3/TRBV12-4 | NA | TGTGCCAGCAGTTTCCGGGTCGCCGGGGAGCTGTTTTTT | CASSFRVAGELFF
16 | NA | TRBJ2-1 | TRBV28 | TRBD1 | TGTGCCAGCAGTTTAACAGGGGGCCCAAGGTACAATGAGCAGTTCTTC | CASSLTGGPRYNEQFF
13 | NA | TRBJ2-2 | TRBV3-1/TRBV3-2 | NA | TGTGCCAGCAGCCAAGGGAGAGCCGGGGAGCTGTTTTTT | CASSQGRAGELFF
12 | NA | TRBJ1-2 | TRBV7-8 | NA | TGTGCCAGCAGCTTAGCGGACAGAGGCTACACCTTC | CASSLADRGYTF
17 | NA | TRBJ1-6 | TRBV19 | NA | TGTGCCAGTAGTACCGTGGGGAGGCCCATGGCTAATTCACCCCTCCACTTT | CASSTVGRPMANSPLHF
17 | few | TRBJ1-4 | TRBV19 | TRBD1 | TGTGCCAGCCTGGGACAGGGAGAACTTGCAACTAATGAAAAACTGTTTTTT | CASLGQGELATNEKLFF